The TCR beta chain under discussion was sequenced for a study of T cells in pancreatic ductal adenocarcinoma. Selected pancreatic ductal adenocarcinoma patients had undergone surgery without neoadjuvant therapy. The count of this clone is one. The table came from immunoSEQ multiplex PCR; TCRdb's copy has only in-frame clones and leaves some out. The sample lists thousands of clones; 68% were seen once. The CDR3 extends over 14 amino acids. The germline V gene has CDR1 WSHSY and CDR2 SAAADI. The V segment lost 6 bases and the J segment 4 bases; nucleotides outside the gene matches: 6. The chain employs TRBV10-2 and TRBJ2-4; TRBD2 agrees at 7 bases. The sequence came from a human donor with pancreatic ductal adenocarcinoma. Sequences were obtained from pancreatic tumor tissue. The CDR3 reads CASRTGGTKNIQYF. CDR3 DNA sequence: TGCGCCAGCAGGACGGGGGGAACAAAAAACATTCAGTACTTC.